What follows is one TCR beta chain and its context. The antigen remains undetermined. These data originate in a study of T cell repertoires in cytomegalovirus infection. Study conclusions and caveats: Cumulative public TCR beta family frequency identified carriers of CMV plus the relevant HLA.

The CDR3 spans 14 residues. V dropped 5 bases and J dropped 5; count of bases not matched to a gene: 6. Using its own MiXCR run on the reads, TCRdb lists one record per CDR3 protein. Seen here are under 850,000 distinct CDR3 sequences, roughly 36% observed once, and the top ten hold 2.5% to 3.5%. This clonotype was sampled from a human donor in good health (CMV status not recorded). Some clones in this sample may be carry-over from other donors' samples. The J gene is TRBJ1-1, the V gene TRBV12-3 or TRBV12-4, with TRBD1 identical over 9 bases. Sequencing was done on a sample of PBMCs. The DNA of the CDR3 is TGTGCCAGCAGTGGGACAGGGAGGAAGACTGAAGCTTTCTTT. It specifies CASSGTGRKTEAFF.